This T cell receptor beta chain was documented in a study of blood T cell repertoires in COVID-19. Across the whole study: COVID-19 samples from acute and convalescent phases originated in the United States, Italy and Spain. Sample material is recorded as cDNA or gDNA derived from T cells, B-cell-depleted T cells, or PBMCs.

Trimming removed 1 base from V and 4 bases from J, with 14 bases in between. The V gene's germline CDR1 is LNHDA and CDR2 SQIVND (reference sequence). The CDR3 totals 15 residues. Authors' methods: Reference gene primer amplification gave estimated nucleated cell counts. TCRdb's table, derived via immunoSEQ multiplex PCR, lists solely in-frame clones and lacks some. The V and J calls and clone size come from that table; D and trimming were worked out from the DNA. Counted here are fewer than 200,000 clones, roughly 88% occurring once; the ten biggest clones make up around 9.5%. The chain employs TRBV19 and TRBJ2-7, with D possibly TRBD2 on 5 matching bases. The sample taken for sequencing was peripheral blood. The receptor's source is an elderly woman with acute or convalescent COVID-19. This chain's CDR3 is CASSIAEGTVYEQYF. The CDR3 DNA follows: TGTGCCAGTAGTATAGCAGAGGGAACAGTTTACGAGCAGTACTTC. The whole variable domain, filled in from reference TRBV19 and TRBJ2-7, reads DGGITQSPKYLFRKEGQNVTLSCEQNLNHDAMYWYRQDPGQGLRLIYYSQIVNDFQKGDIAEGYSVSREKKESFPLTVTSAQKNPTAFYLCASSIAEGTVYEQYFGPGTRLTVT.